The 30 T cell receptor beta chains in this list originate from one sample, sequenced in a study of human T cells and chemical hapten exposure. Time point indicated: patch test 2, 6 weeks after DPC sensitization. As to treatment: therapeutic diphenylcyclopropenone sensitization with weekly scalp DPC. TCRdb re-called the RACE reads with MiXCR, one entry per CDR3 protein. The sample has roughly 140,000 distinct CDR3 sequences; about an eighth are singletons. Specimen: whole blood, collected in connection with sensitization to the hapten diphenylcyclopropenone (DPC). The receptors shown here come from a woman aged 50 to 65 with alopecia areata. Some clones in this sample may be carry-over from other donors' samples.

This clonotype was observed many times. The chain combines TRBV19 with TRBJ2-3, with 7 bases matching TRBD1. Germline V gene lookup returns CDR1 LNHDA and CDR2 SQIVND (reference sequence). V lost 5 bases and J lost 2; bases outside the gene matches: 4. There are 14 residues in the CDR3. The CDR3 DNA sequence: TGTGCCAGTAGTCCTGACAGGGTCACAGATACGCAGTATTTT. Its protein product is CASSPDRVTDTQYF.

CDR3 loop: CASSPRGSRVAFF. CDR3 sequence (DNA): TGTGCCAGCAGTCCCCGGGGGTCCCGGGTGGCTTTCTTT. The rearrangement joins TRBV6-2 or TRBV6-3 to TRBJ1-1; the D gene is possibly TRBD1 (5 bases). The germline gives CDR1 MNHEY, CDR2 SVGEGT. Deletions cut 5 bases from V and 11 bases from J, with 18 bases between. CDR3 length equals 13 residues.

This clonotype was seen more than once but under ten times. This rearrangement joins TRBV12-3 or TRBV12-4 to TRBJ2-1; 9 nucleotides match TRBD2. J lost 8 bases, V lost 7 bases, and 18 bases had no gene match. The CDR3 is 17 residues long. The CDR3 region has the DNA TGTGCCAGCACCAACCGGGGGCGGCGGGAGGGCATCGATGAGCAGTTCTTC. This gives the protein CASTNRGRREGIDEQFF.

This clonotype has a handful of counts. J is TRBJ1-6 and V is TRBV14; 7 nucleotides align to TRBD1. From germline, CDR1 is SGHDN and CDR2 FVKESK. The CDR3 loop spans 15 amino acids. With 2 bases clipped from V and 11 bases from J, the junction kept 9 bases outside the gene matches. The CDR3 region has the DNA TGTGCCAGCAGCCAACACGGGACAGTAATCACACCCCTCCACTTT. This encodes CASSQHGTVITPLHF.

The chain carries TRBV2 and TRBJ2-4, with D hard to call. CDR1 and CDR2 (germline): SNHLY, FYNNEI. Trimming cost V 3 bases and J 8 bases, with 11 bases left between them. The CDR3 is made up of 13 amino acids. Here the CDR3 DNA reads TGTGCCAGCAGTGATGGCAAACCCGACATTCAGTACTTC. Protein: CASSDGKPDIQYF.

Only one count was recorded for this clonotype. This chain uses TRBV10-3 with TRBJ2-7; D is possibly TRBD1 (6 bases). V was cut by 0 bases and J by 2 bases, with 8 bases left in between. Germline V gene sequence: CDR1 ENHRY, CDR2 SYGVKD. This CDR3 has 14 amino acids. CDR3 sequence reads: CAISESGGTYEQYF. The CDR3 DNA sequence: TGTGCCATCAGTGAGTCTGGGGGCACCTACGAGCAGTACTTC.

The chain couples TRBV2 to TRBJ2-1; 9 nucleotides align to TRBD1. V was clipped by 9 bases and J by 7 bases; unmatched bases: 16. The germline gives CDR1 SNHLY, CDR2 FYNNEI. There are 16 residues in the CDR3. The CDR3 loop reads CARTEAGTGLRNEQFF. The CDR3 DNA reads TGTGCCAGGACCGAAGCCGGGACAGGGCTCCGGAATGAGCAGTTCTTC.

This clonotype occurred a few times. The J gene is TRBJ2-3, the V gene TRBV28; 10 bases match TRBD2. Germline assignment: CDR1 MDHEN and CDR2 SYDVKM. After removal of 5 bases from V and 1 base from J, the junction contained 6 bases not matched to a gene. This CDR3 contains 16 residues. CDR3 in amino acids: CASSPALAGGTDTQYF. The CDR3 region has the DNA TGTGCCAGCAGTCCCGCCCTAGCGGGAGGCACAGATACGCAGTATTTT.

The chain joins TRBV28 to TRBJ2-1; possibly TRBD1 for D (7 bases). This CDR3 has 15 residues. The V end was cut by 5 bases, the J end by 4 bases, with 15 bases between. Germline lookup yields CDR1 MDHEN and CDR2 SYDVKM. CDR3 loop: CASSGTGAGYNEQFF. In DNA form, the CDR3 reads TGTGCCAGCAGTGGAACAGGGGCGGGGTACAATGAGCAGTTCTTC.

This clonotype has a handful of counts. The gene calls are TRBV20-1 and TRBJ1-5; TRBD1 matches at 7 bases. This CDR3 has 14 residues. Germline V gene lookup returns CDR1 DFQATT and CDR2 SNEGSKA (reference sequence). With V trimmed by 3 bases and J by 6 bases, 8 bases remained unmatched. In DNA form, the CDR3 reads TGCAGTGCTAGTCCCACGCAGGGGGTTCAGCCCCAGCATTTT. Translated: CSASPTQGVQPQHF.

This clonotype was counted between two and nine times. V gene TRBV6-6 combines with J gene TRBJ2-3; possibly TRBD2 for D (5 bases). The CDR3 sequence is 14 residues long. Germline loops: CDR1 MNHNY, CDR2 SVGAGI (reference sequence). The V end was cut by 6 bases, the J end by 2 bases, with 12 bases between. The CDR3 protein is CASSPTSTTDTQYF. CDR3 coding DNA: TGTGCCAGCAGCCCAACTAGTACCACAGATACGCAGTATTTT.

There are many counts of this clonotype. The gene calls are TRBV6-6 and TRBJ1-5; weak D call: TRBD1 (6 bases). The CDR3 spans 16 residues. V was trimmed by 1 base and J by 5 bases, leaving 15 bases between them. Germline V lookup: CDR1 MNHNY, CDR2 SVGAGI (reference sequence). This CDR3 reads CASSYLYREVDQPQHF. The CDR3 DNA follows: TGTGCCAGCAGTTACTTATACAGGGAGGTCGATCAGCCCCAGCATTTT.

In its sample, this clonotype was seen a few times. V gene TRBV30 combines with J gene TRBJ1-5; D ambiguous. Between the trimmed V and J ends, which lost 0 bases and 0 bases, there was a span of 6 bases. There are 14 residues in the CDR3. Germline V lookup: CDR1 GTSNPN, CDR2 SVGIG (reference sequence). CDR3 residues: CAWSVSDSNQPQHF. In nucleotides, the CDR3 is TGTGCCTGGAGTGTATCCGATAGCAATCAGCCCCAGCATTTT.

This clonotype was found many times. The chain is built from TRBV30 and TRBJ2-3, with D perhaps TRBD1 (5 bases). V lost 4 bases and J 2 bases, leaving 10 bases between the germline ends. CDR3 length: 13 residues. From germline, CDR1 is GTSNPN and CDR2 SVGIG (reference sequence). In DNA, the CDR3 is TGTGCCTGGACAGGGTACATCACAGATACGCAGTATTTT. Residues: CAWTGYITDTQYF. The variable domain in full, completed from reference TRBV30 and TRBJ2-3, reads SQTIHQWPATLVQPVGSPLSLECTVEGTSNPNLYWYRQAAGRGLQLLFYSVGIGQISSEVPQNLSASRPQDRQFILSSKKLLLSDSGFYLCAWTGYITDTQYFGPGTRLTVL.

In its sample, this clonotype was seen a few times. This chain joins TRBV6-2 or TRBV6-3 and TRBJ1-5; TRBD1 might be the D (6 bases). This CDR3 is built from 14 residues. Germline V gene data show CDR1 as MNHEY and CDR2 as SVGEGT. V dropped 2 bases and J dropped 5 bases, with 10 bases sitting between them. In nucleotides, the CDR3 is TGTGCCAGCAGTTACCAGGGGACACATCAGCCCCAGCATTTT. This translates into CASSYQGTHQPQHF.

CDR3 amino acids: CASSPPTGATDTQYF. In nucleotides, the CDR3 is TGTGCCAGCAGTCCCCCCACGGGAGCAACAGATACGCAGTATTTT. This sequence joins TRBV28 and TRBJ2-3, with D maybe TRBD2 (6 bases). CDR3 size: 15 residues. CDR1 is MDHEN, CDR2 SYDVKM, per germline. V was cut by 5 bases and J by 3 bases, with 15 bases left in between.

This clonotype was seen a few times. The chain is built from TRBV5-4 and TRBJ2-3; 11 bases agree with TRBD2. Per germline, CDR1 SGHNT and CDR2 YYREEE (reference sequence). V shed 2 bases and J 9 bases; nucleotides not matched to a gene: 8. There are 15 residues in the CDR3. The CDR3 nucleotides read TGTGCCAGCAGCTTACCTAGCGGGAGGATTTTAACGCAGTATTTT. Translation: CASSLPSGRILTQYF.

This clonotype has a count of ten or more. CDR3 in amino acids: CASTPQGQASDTF. Here the CDR3 DNA reads TGTGCCAGCACCCCCCAAGGGCAGGCGTCGGACACCTTC. The rearrangement links TRBV7-9 to TRBJ1-2; D remains unclear. Germline V CDR1 and CDR2: SEHNR, FQNEAQ (reference sequence). Trimming removed 7 bases at V and 12 bases at J, with 21 bases between. The length of the CDR3 is 13 residues.

The rearrangement links TRBV7-9 to TRBJ2-7; 10 nucleotides line up with TRBD2. V lost 3 bases, J lost 4 bases, and 3 bases stayed unmatched. The CDR3 loop spans 14 amino acids. Germline values: CDR1 SEHNR, CDR2 FQNEAQ (reference sequence). CDR3 bases: TGTGCCAGCAGCTTTGGACTAGCGGTATACGAGCAGTACTTC. Translation gives CASSFGLAVYEQYF.

The rearrangement uses TRBV11-2 and TRBJ2-5; TRBD2 aligns across 9 bases. The CDR3 runs 16 residues. V trimming: 5 bases; J trimming: 2 bases; junction bases outside the gene matches: 9. Per the germline V gene, CDR1 is SGHAT and CDR2 is FQNNGV. Written as DNA, the CDR3 is TGTGCCAGCAGCCGGTTGGAGGGACTAGCTCAAGAGACCCAGTACTTC. It encodes CASSRLEGLAQETQYF.

The rearrangement joins TRBV20-1 to TRBJ1-4, with 9 bases that match TRBD1. J gave up 7 bases and V 2 bases, and 5 bases lay outside the gene matches. Germline-derived CDR1 and CDR2 are DFQATT and SNEGSKA (reference sequence). The CDR3 runs to 14 residues. The CDR3 reads CSARPQGAVEKLFF. As DNA, the CDR3 is TGCAGTGCTAGACCACAGGGGGCCGTTGAAAAACTGTTTTTT.

This clonotype was found many times. The rearrangement joins TRBV3-1 to TRBJ2-7; D assignment may be TRBD1 or TRBD2 (5 bases each). The germline V gene encodes CDR1 LGHDT and CDR2 YNNKEL (reference sequence). Trimming left V 0 bases short and J 8 bases short, with 14 bases between. The CDR3 contains 14 residues. CDR3 bases: TGTGCCAGCAGCCAAGATTTTCGACGGGGACAGCAGTACTTC. As protein: CASSQDFRRGQQYF.

V gene TRBV2 combines with J gene TRBJ2-5; D tentatively reads TRBD1 or TRBD2 (6 bases each). Trimming cost V 4 bases and J 5 bases, with 14 bases left between them. The length of the CDR3 is 14 residues. Germline loops: CDR1 SNHLY, CDR2 FYNNEI. Written as DNA, the CDR3 is TGTGCCAGCAGTGTTCGGGGGCGGACTGAGACCCAGTACTTC. It is translated as CASSVRGRTETQYF. Using reference TRBV2 and TRBJ2-5 for the parts outside the CDR3, the full variable domain is EPEVTQTPSHQVTQMGQEVILRCVPISNHLYFYWYRQILGQKVEFLVSFYNNEISEKSEIFDDQFSVERPDGSNFTLKIRSTKLEDSAMYFCASSVRGRTETQYFGPGTRLLVL.

The CDR3 nucleotides read TGCGCCAGCAGCTCCCAGGACAGGACCTACGAGCAGTACTTC. This codes for CASSSQDRTYEQYF. V usage is TRBV5-1 and J usage is TRBJ2-7; 7 positions match TRBD1. Germline CDR1 and CDR2: SGHRS and YFSETQ. This CDR3 has 14 amino acids. V shed 3 bases and J 2 bases; nucleotides not matched to a gene: 5.

The CDR3 protein is CASSPGLSYNEQFF. In DNA form, the CDR3 reads TGTGCCAGCAGCCCCGGGTTATCCTACAATGAGCAGTTCTTC. The genes are TRBV11-3 and TRBJ2-1; D call uncertain. Germline assignment: CDR1 SGHNT and CDR2 YENEEA. The CDR3 covers 14 residues. The V and J ends lost 5 bases and 1 base respectively, with 9 bases between them.

This clonotype occurred a few times. The chain joins TRBV5-1 to TRBJ2-7; D is possibly TRBD2 (5 bases). V gave up 0 bases and J gave up 3 bases, with 13 bases separating them. The CDR3 is 15 residues long. The V gene's germline CDR1 is SGHRS and CDR2 YFSETQ. The CDR3 is CASSLAGADYYEQYF. The CDR3 coding sequence is TGCGCCAGCAGCTTGGCCGGAGCCGACTACTACGAGCAGTACTTC.

The table lists this clonotype with a few counts. The chain combines TRBV20-1 with TRBJ2-1, with 8 bases identical to TRBD2. Germline V gene lookup returns CDR1 DFQATT and CDR2 SNEGSKA (reference sequence). The CDR3 sequence is 13 residues long. The ends lost 3 bases at V and 12 bases at J; junction bases unmatched: 10. The CDR3 region is CSASLAGRVGQFF. As DNA, the CDR3 is TGCAGTGCTAGTCTAGCGGGTCGGGTTGGGCAGTTCTTC.

This clonotype came up many times. The chain is built from TRBV19 and TRBJ2-3; a possible D gene is TRBD1 (6 bases). CDR1 is LNHDA, CDR2 SQIVND, per germline (reference sequence). Trimming pared 3 bases from V and 5 bases from J, leaving 15 bases between. The length of the CDR3 is 15 residues. CDR3 loop: CASSMGDTAVDTQYF. CDR3 DNA: TGTGCCAGTAGTATGGGGGACACCGCGGTAGATACGCAGTATTTT.

Many counts were recorded for this clonotype. The chain has TRBV3-1 and TRBJ1-6; 8 bases match TRBD1. The CDR3 is made up of 14 amino acids. Germline V gene data show CDR1 as LGHDT and CDR2 as YNNKEL (reference sequence). The V and J ends lost 1 base and 7 bases, in that order; junction bases with no gene match: 0. CDR3 sequence reads: CASSQGQGNSPLHF. The CDR3 DNA sequence: TGTGCCAGCAGCCAAGGACAGGGGAATTCACCCCTCCACTTT.

This sequence joins TRBV7-3 and TRBJ2-1; D may be TRBD2 (6 bases). This CDR3 contains 13 residues. V gave up 5 bases and J gave up 6 bases, with 11 bases separating them. Germline V gene lookup returns CDR1 SGHTA and CDR2 FQGTGA. The chain's CDR3 is CASSPKGGNEQFF. Written as DNA, the CDR3 is TGTGCCAGCAGCCCCAAGGGAGGCAATGAGCAGTTCTTC.